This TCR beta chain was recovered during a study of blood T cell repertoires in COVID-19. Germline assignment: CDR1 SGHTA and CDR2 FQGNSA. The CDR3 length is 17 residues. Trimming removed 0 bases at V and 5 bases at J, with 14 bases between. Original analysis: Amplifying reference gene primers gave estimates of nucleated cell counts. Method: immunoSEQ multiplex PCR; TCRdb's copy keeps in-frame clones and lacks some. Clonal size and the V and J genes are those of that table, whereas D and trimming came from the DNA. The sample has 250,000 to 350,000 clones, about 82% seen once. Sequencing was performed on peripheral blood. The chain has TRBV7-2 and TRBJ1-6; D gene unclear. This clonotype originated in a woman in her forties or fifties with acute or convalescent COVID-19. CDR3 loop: CASSLAWWALNNSPLHF. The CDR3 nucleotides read TGTGCCAGCAGCTTAGCCTGGTGGGCCCTTAATAATTCACCCCTCCACTTT.